Listed below are T cell receptor beta chains from one sample, sequenced in a study of blood T cell repertoires in COVID-19. The method was immunoSEQ multiplex PCR; TCRdb's version includes in-frame clones alone and lacks a portion of them. This table has 120,000 or so clones, roughly 82% appearing once. Sequencing used peripheral blood. These receptors originate from a human donor in a cohort sampled during active COVID-19. Each CDR3 is given with its conserved first and last residue. D genes are given only for firm matches. Some rows have no size entry. The others give once, few or many, or a class for an expanded clone.

size,J,D,V,CDR3,DNA
.,TRBJ2-3,TRBD1,TRBV7-9,CASSPDPGQQYTDTQYF,TGTGCCAGCAGCCCCGATCCGGGACAGCAATACACAGATACGCAGTATTTT
.,TRBJ1-1,.,TRBV5-1,CASSLGPPGNTEAFF,TGCGCCAGCAGCTTGGGCCCCCCAGGGAACACTGAAGCTTTCTTT
.,TRBJ2-3,.,TRBV5-1,CASSPWTGVGSTDTQYF,TGCGCCAGCAGCCCGTGGACCGGGGTCGGGAGCACAGATACGCAGTATTTT
few,TRBJ2-7,TRBD2,TRBV25-1,CASSPSGGLLYEQYF,TGTGCCAGCAGTCCTAGCGGGGGCCTTCTTTACGAGCAGTACTTC
.,TRBJ2-3,.,TRBV5-1,CASSLGDRNTDTQYF,TGCGCCAGCAGCTTGGGCGACAGAAACACAGATACGCAGTATTTT
.,TRBJ2-1,TRBD2,TRBV7-9,CASSRVGTSGADEQFF,TGTGCCAGCAGCCGCGTTGGGACTAGCGGGGCCGATGAGCAGTTCTTC
.,TRBJ1-5,.,TRBV19,CASSMWWGGHNQPQHF,TGTGCCAGTAGTATGTGGTGGGGGGGCCATAATCAGCCCCAGCATTTT
.,TRBJ2-1,TRBD2,TRBV20-1,CSAGLVNEQFF,TGCAGTGCGGGACTAGTTAATGAGCAGTTCTTC
.,TRBJ1-6,.,TRBV18,CASSPRGLGDSPLHF,TGTGCCAGCTCACCCCGTGGTCTCGGGGATTCACCCCTCCACTTT
.,TRBJ1-6,.,TRBV9,CASSVVDTPEGALHF,TGTGCCAGCAGCGTAGTGGACACTCCTGAAGGGGCCCTCCACTTT
once,TRBJ2-5,TRBD1,TRBV2,CASRWTGGETQYF,TGTGCCAGCAGGTGGACAGGGGGAGAGACCCAGTACTTC
.,TRBJ1-5,TRBD1,TRBV5-5,CASSPTGGSFQPQHF,TGTGCCAGCAGCCCCACAGGGGGCAGTTTTCAGCCCCAGCATTTT
.,TRBJ2-3,TRBD2,TRBV6-2/TRBV6-3,CASSFSAGGNTDTQYF,TGTGCCAGCAGTTTCAGTGCGGGGGGCAACACAGATACGCAGTATTTT
.,TRBJ2-3,TRBD1,TRBV3-1/TRBV3-2,CASSTGTARIDTQYF,TGTGCCAGCAGCACCGGGACAGCCCGCATAGATACGCAGTATTTT
.,TRBJ2-7,.,TRBV19,CASSVRRGEQYF,TGTGCCAGTAGTGTCCGACGGGGCGAGCAGTACTTC
few,TRBJ1-2,.,TRBV6-5,CASSKRDGYTF,TGTGCCAGCAGCAAACGCGATGGCTACACCTTC
few,TRBJ2-7,TRBD1,TRBV5-1,CASSLDPLGTGVGEQYF,TGCGCCAGCAGCTTGGACCCCCTAGGGACAGGGGTTGGGGAGCAGTACTTC
.,TRBJ1-6,.,TRBV5-5,CASSEGGNSPLHF,TGTGCCAGCAGCGAGGGGGGGAATTCACCCCTCCACTTT
.,TRBJ2-5,.,TRBV4-3,CASSRATGPQETQYF,TGCGCCAGCAGCCGAGCGACAGGCCCCCAAGAGACCCAGTACTTC
.,TRBJ1-1,TRBD1,TRBV4-3,CASSPAGGTEAFF,TGCGCCAGCAGCCCGGCAGGGGGTACTGAAGCTTTCTTT
once,TRBJ1-1,.,TRBV25-1,CASSVAGAGRDPEAFF,TGTGCCAGCAGTGTCGCGGGAGCTGGCAGGGACCCTGAAGCTTTCTTT
.,TRBJ1-1,.,TRBV9,CASSVVMNTEAFF,TGTGCCAGCAGCGTAGTAATGAACACTGAAGCTTTCTTT
.,TRBJ2-7,TRBD2,TRBV5-4,CASSRASGGRGSYEQYF,TGTGCCAGCAGCAGGGCTAGCGGGGGGCGAGGGTCCTACGAGCAGTACTTC
.,TRBJ2-3,.,TRBV29-1,CSAKSWGGPTDTQYF,TGCAGCGCCAAATCGTGGGGGGGGCCCACAGATACGCAGTATTTT
few,TRBJ2-1,TRBD1,TRBV7-9,CASSSGTGRQFEQFF,TGTGCCAGCAGCTCCGGGACAGGTCGACAATTCGAGCAGTTCTTC
.,TRBJ1-1,.,TRBV5-1,CASRAERGAFF,TGCGCCAGCAGGGCCGAACGAGGAGCTTTCTTT
.,TRBJ1-2,.,TRBV15,CATSLQGADYGYTF,TGTGCCACCAGCCTACAGGGAGCGGACTATGGCTACACCTTC
once,TRBJ1-1,.,TRBV28,CASSWAGSIMNTEAFF,TGTGCCAGCAGTTGGGCAGGATCGATTATGAACACTGAAGCTTTCTTT
.,TRBJ2-6,TRBD1,TRBV7-9,CASRSDPGQGASGANVLTF,TGTGCCAGCAGGTCCGACCCGGGACAGGGGGCATCTGGGGCCAACGTCCTGACTTTC